Listed below are T cell receptor beta chains from one sample, sequenced in a study of vaccination and CD4 T cells after COVID-19. These receptors' antigens are unknown. Using its own MiXCR run on the PCR reads, TCRdb lists one record per CDR3 protein. The repertoire holds some 18,000 distinct CDR3 sequences, with just under 80% as singletons. The sequenced sample was CD4+ T cells from blood, cultured in vitro, obtained after SARS-CoV-2 vaccination. These receptors were collected from a human donor who received a COVID-19 vaccine. Both conserved end residues are trimmed from each CDR3.

v_call	cdr3_length	j_call	cdr3_aa
TRBV7-8	11	TRBJ2-2	ASSLAGTGELF
TRBV12-3/TRBV12-4	12	TRBJ1-5	ASSVDNSNQPQH
TRBV30	13	TRBJ2-5	AWSVRQGGLETQY
TRBV20-1	12	TRBJ1-5	SAGRGTENQPQH
TRBV5-1	13	TRBJ2-5	ASSSSGGAMETQY
TRBV20-1	14	TRBJ2-7	SAREFRGVDPYEQY
TRBV2	16	TRBJ1-6	ASSEGLRGPAFNSPLH
TRBV21-1	17	TRBJ2-5	ASSKVSNGGDRTQETQY
TRBV24-1	11	TRBJ2-5	ATSDFGKETQY
TRBV5-1	13	TRBJ2-3	ASSLAGTPTDTQY
TRBV30	10	TRBJ1-2	ARQSPNYGYT
TRBV7-2	14	TRBJ1-2	ASSSAASTPIYGYT
TRBV6-1	17	TRBJ2-6	ASRDSTRRDTSGANVLT
TRBV6-5	14	TRBJ1-6	ASSYQPGEYNSPLH
TRBV30	14	TRBJ1-2	AWSPADRGHVYGYT
TRBV7-8	15	TRBJ1-1	ASSLDRGHIWNTEAF
TRBV6-1	11	TRBJ1-1	ASSGGTEGEAF
TRBV7-2	12	TRBJ2-5	ASSPSGPRETQY